Reported below is one TCR beta chain. As yet, its antigen is unknown. These data are taken from a study of cytomegalovirus exposure and HLA in healthy donors. Donors sampled were nominally healthy, though unrecorded immune exposures were likely. Primers included in the PCR were 60 Vbeta and 13 Jbeta primers. TCRdb's copy holds only in-frame clones and misses some; the assay was immunoSEQ multiplex PCR. There are 150,000 or so clones in the sample; 80% occur only once, and 1% lies in the top ten. This CDR3 is 14 amino acids long. Germline lookup yields CDR1 KGHSH and CDR2 LQKENI. After removal of 3 bases from V and 7 bases from J, the junction contained 9 bases not matched to a gene. Study-wide results and caveats: Within an earlier analysis, most TCR beta V segments proved productive either about 87% or about 30% of the time.

This sequence was found in a woman aged 45-59 years in good health and CMV-seropositive. The chain is built from TRBV18 and TRBJ2-7; 7 bases fit TRBD1. Sequencing was performed on PBMCs. Here the CDR3 DNA reads TGTGCCAGCTCACCCGTAGGGACAGCCCTGGAGCAGTACTTC. Translated, it gives CASSPVGTALEQYF.